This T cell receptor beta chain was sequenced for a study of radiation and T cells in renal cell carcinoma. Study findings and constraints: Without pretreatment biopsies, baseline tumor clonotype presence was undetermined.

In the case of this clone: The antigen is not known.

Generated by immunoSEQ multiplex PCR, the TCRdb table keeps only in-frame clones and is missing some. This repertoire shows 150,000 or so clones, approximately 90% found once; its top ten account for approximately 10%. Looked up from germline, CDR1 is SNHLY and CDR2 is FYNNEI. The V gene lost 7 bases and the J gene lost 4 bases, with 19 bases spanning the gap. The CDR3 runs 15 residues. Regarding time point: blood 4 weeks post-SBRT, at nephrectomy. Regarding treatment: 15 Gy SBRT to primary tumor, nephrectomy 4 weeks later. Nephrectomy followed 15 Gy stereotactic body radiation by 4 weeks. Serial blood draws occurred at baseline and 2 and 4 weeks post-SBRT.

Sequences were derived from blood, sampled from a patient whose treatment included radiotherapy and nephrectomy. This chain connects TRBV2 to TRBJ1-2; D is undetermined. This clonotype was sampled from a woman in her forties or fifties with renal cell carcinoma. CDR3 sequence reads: CASTPEDSRVYGYTF. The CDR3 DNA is TGTGCCAGCACTCCCGAGGACTCACGAGTCTATGGCTACACCTTC.